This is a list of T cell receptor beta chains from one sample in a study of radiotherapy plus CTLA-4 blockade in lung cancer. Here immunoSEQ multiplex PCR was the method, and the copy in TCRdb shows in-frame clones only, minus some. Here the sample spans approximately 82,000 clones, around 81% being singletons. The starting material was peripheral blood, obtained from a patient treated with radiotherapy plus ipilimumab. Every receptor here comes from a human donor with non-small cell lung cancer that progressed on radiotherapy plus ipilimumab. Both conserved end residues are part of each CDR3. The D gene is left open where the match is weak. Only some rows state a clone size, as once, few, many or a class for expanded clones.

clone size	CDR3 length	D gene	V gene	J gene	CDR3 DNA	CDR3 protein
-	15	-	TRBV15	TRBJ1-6	TGTGCCACCAGCAGAGTTTCGGGGGGCCCATCACCCCTCCACTTT	CATSRVSGGPSPLHF
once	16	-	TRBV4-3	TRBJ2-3	TGCGCCAGCAGCCAAGAAAGTATAAGCGTAACAGATACGCAGTATTTT	CASSQESISVTDTQYF
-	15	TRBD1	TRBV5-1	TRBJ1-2	TGCGCCAGCAGTCACGGGGACAGCAAATTCTATGGCTACACCTTC	CASSHGDSKFYGYTF
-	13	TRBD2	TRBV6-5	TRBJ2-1	TGTGCCAGCAGGACTAGCGGGATAAATGAGCAGTTCTTC	CASRTSGINEQFF
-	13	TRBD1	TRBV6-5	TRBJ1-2	TGTGCCAGCAGTTACGGCCAGGGGGTAGGCTACACCTTC	CASSYGQGVGYTF
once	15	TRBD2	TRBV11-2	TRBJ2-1	TGTGCCAGCAGCTTACGACTAGCGACTTCCCATGAGCAGTTCTTC	CASSLRLATSHEQFF
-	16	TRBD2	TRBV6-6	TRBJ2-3	TGTGCCAGCAGTTACCCAAAGCGGGGGACCACAGATACGCAGTATTTT	CASSYPKRGTTDTQYF
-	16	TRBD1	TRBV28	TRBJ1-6	TGTGCCAGCACAACCGGCTCGACAGGGGCTAATTCACCCCTCCACTTT	CASTTGSTGANSPLHF
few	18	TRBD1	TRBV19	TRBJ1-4	TGTGCCAGTACGAAGTTCAGCCAATGGACAGGCCGGAATGAAAAACTGTTTTTT	CASTKFSQWTGRNEKLFF
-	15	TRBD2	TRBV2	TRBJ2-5	TGTGCCAGCACCTTAGCGGGGGCCTCGCGAGAGACCCAGTACTTC	CASTLAGASRETQYF
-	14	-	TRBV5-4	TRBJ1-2	TGTGCCAGCAGCTTGGGGACAGCGACCTATGGCTACACCTTC	CASSLGTATYGYTF
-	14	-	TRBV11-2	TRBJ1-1	TGTGCCAGCAGCTTAGTGCAGGCCCCCACTGAAGCTTTCTTT	CASSLVQAPTEAFF
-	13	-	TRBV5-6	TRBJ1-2	TGTGCCAGCAGCTTGGACAGAAACTATGGCTACACCTTC	CASSLDRNYGYTF
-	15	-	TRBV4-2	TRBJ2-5	TGTGCCAGCAGCCAGGCCGCTCCCCTGGGCCCTGAGGAGCACTTC	CASSQAAPLGPEEHF
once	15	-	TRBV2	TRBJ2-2	TGTGCCAGCAGGACTAGTATGACGGGCGCCGGGGAGCTGTTTTTT	CASRTSMTGAGELFF
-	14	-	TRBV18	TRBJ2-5	TGTGCCAGCTCACCAACGCAGGGGACAAGGACCCAGTACTTC	CASSPTQGTRTQYF
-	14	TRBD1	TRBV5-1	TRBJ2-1	TGCGCCAGCAGCTTGACCAACAGGGGCAATGAGCAGTTCTTC	CASSLTNRGNEQFF
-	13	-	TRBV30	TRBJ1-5	TGTGCCTGGAGTGTATATAGCAATCAGCCCCAGCATTTT	CAWSVYSNQPQHF
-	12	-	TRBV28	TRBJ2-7	TGTGCCAGCAGTTTATTGGGGGGCCCGCAGTACTTC	CASSLLGGPQYF
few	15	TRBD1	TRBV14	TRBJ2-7	TGTGCCAGCAGCCAAGAACAGGGGGTCGCCTACGAGCAGTACTTC	CASSQEQGVAYEQYF
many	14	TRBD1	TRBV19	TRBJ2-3	TGTGCCAGTACCGGGACAGCAAGCACAGATACGCAGTATTTT	CASTGTASTDTQYF
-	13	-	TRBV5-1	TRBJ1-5	TGCGCCAGCAGCTTGGCCAAGGGGGAGCCCCAGCATTTT	CASSLAKGEPQHF
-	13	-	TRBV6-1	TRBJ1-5	TGTGCCAGCACCCCTGGGGGCTCCGGGCCCCAGCATTTT	CASTPGGSGPQHF
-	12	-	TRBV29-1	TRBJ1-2	TGCAGCGTTGAGGCCGAGCACTATGGCTACACCTTC	CSVEAEHYGYTF
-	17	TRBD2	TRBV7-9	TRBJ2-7	TGTGCCAGCAGCTTAGGGGGTTTGCGGGGGGCCCCCTACGAGCAGTACTTC	CASSLGGLRGAPYEQYF
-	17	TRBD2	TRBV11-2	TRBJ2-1	TGTGCCAGCAGCTTAGGGTACGGACTAGCATCCAGGGATGAGCAGTTCTTC	CASSLGYGLASRDEQFF
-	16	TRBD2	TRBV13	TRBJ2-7	TGTGCCAGCAGCCCCCGGGAGAGCGGGAGGACCCACGAGCAGTACTTC	CASSPRESGRTHEQYF
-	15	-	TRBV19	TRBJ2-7	TGTGCCAGTACCTCCCCCACTACGGGAACCTACGAGCAGTACTTC	CASTSPTTGTYEQYF
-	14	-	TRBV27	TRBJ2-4	TGTGCCAGCAGCGGAGGGACACCCCAAAACATTCAGTACTTC	CASSGGTPQNIQYF
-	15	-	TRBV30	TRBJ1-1	TGTGCCTGGAAGGTCGTTCGGGGTTTAATGACTGAAGCTTTCTTT	CAWKVVRGLMTEAFF
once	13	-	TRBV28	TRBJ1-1	TGTGCCAGCAGGGGACAACAGAACACTGAAGCTTTCTTT	CASRGQQNTEAFF